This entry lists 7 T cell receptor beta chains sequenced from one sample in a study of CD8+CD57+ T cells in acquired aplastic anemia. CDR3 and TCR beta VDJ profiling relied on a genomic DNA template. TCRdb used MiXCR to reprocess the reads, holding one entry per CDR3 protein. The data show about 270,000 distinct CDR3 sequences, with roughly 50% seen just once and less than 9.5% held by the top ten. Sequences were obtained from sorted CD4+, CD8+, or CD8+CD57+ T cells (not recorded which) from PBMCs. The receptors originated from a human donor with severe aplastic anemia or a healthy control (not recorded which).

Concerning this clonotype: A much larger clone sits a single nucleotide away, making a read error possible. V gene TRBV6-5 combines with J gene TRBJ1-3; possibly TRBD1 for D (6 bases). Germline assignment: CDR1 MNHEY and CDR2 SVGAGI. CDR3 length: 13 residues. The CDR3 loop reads CACSFDRGNTIYF. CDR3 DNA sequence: TGTGCCTGCAGTTTCGACAGGGGAAACACCATATATTTT.

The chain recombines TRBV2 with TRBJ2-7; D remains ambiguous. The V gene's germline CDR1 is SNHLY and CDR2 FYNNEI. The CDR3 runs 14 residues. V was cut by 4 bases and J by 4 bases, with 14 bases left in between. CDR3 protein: CASSGQSYRYEQYF. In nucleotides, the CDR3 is TGTGCCAGCAGTGGTCAATCTTATCGTTACGAGCAGTACTTC.

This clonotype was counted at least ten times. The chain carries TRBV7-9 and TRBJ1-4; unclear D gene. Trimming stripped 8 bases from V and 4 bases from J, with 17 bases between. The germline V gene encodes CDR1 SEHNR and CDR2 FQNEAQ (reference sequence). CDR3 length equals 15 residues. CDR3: CASVSRKTDNEKLFF. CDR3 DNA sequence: TGTGCCAGCGTCAGTCGTAAGACGGATAATGAAAAACTGTTTTTT.

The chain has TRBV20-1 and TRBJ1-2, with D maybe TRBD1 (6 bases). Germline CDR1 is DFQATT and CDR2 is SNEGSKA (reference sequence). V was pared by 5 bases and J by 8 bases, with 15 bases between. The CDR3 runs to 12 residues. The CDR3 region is CSASRGLSGYTF. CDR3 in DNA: TGCAGTGCTTCCAGGGGTTTGAGCGGCTACACCTTC.

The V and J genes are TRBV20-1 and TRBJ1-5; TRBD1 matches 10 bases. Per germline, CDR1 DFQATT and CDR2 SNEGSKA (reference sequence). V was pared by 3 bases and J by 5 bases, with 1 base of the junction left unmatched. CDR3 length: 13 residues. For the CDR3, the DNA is TGCAGTGCTAGGGGGACAGGGGATCAGCCCCAGCATTTT. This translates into CSARGTGDQPQHF.

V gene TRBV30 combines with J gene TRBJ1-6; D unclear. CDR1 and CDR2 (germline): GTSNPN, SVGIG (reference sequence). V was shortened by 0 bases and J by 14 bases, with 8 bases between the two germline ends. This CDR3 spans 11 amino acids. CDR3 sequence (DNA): TGTGCCTGGAGTGTAACCGGTTCCCTCCACTTT. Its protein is CAWSVTGSLHF.

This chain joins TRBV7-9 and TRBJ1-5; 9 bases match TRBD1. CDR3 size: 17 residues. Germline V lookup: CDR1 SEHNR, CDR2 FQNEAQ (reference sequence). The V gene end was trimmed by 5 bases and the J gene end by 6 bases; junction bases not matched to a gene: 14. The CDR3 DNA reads TGTGCCAGCAGCCGCGGATTCGAAGGGACAGGGTTTCAGCCCCAGCATTTT. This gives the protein CASSRGFEGTGFQPQHF.